This T cell receptor beta chain came from a study of cytomegalovirus exposure and HLA in healthy donors. V was shortened by 5 bases and J by 2 bases, with 8 bases between the two germline ends. The CDR3 contains 13 residues. Germline CDR1 reads SEHNR; CDR2 reads FQNEAQ (reference sequence). Generated by immunoSEQ multiplex PCR, the TCRdb table keeps only in-frame clones and is missing some. The table has 200,000 to 250,000 clones, 80% to 90% seen once. A remark on this clone: Its antigen is not identified.

Study-level findings and limits: Cytomegalovirus status was reportedly diagnosed by the classifier with high sensitivity and specificity.

The chain employs TRBV7-9 and TRBJ2-3, with D possibly TRBD1 on 5 matching bases. This clonotype was sampled from a man aged 18-30 years in good health and CMV-seronegative. Material: PBMCs. CDR3 residues: CASSRGHTDTQYF. The CDR3 region has the DNA TGTGCCAGCAGCCGAGGACACACAGATACGCAGTATTTT.